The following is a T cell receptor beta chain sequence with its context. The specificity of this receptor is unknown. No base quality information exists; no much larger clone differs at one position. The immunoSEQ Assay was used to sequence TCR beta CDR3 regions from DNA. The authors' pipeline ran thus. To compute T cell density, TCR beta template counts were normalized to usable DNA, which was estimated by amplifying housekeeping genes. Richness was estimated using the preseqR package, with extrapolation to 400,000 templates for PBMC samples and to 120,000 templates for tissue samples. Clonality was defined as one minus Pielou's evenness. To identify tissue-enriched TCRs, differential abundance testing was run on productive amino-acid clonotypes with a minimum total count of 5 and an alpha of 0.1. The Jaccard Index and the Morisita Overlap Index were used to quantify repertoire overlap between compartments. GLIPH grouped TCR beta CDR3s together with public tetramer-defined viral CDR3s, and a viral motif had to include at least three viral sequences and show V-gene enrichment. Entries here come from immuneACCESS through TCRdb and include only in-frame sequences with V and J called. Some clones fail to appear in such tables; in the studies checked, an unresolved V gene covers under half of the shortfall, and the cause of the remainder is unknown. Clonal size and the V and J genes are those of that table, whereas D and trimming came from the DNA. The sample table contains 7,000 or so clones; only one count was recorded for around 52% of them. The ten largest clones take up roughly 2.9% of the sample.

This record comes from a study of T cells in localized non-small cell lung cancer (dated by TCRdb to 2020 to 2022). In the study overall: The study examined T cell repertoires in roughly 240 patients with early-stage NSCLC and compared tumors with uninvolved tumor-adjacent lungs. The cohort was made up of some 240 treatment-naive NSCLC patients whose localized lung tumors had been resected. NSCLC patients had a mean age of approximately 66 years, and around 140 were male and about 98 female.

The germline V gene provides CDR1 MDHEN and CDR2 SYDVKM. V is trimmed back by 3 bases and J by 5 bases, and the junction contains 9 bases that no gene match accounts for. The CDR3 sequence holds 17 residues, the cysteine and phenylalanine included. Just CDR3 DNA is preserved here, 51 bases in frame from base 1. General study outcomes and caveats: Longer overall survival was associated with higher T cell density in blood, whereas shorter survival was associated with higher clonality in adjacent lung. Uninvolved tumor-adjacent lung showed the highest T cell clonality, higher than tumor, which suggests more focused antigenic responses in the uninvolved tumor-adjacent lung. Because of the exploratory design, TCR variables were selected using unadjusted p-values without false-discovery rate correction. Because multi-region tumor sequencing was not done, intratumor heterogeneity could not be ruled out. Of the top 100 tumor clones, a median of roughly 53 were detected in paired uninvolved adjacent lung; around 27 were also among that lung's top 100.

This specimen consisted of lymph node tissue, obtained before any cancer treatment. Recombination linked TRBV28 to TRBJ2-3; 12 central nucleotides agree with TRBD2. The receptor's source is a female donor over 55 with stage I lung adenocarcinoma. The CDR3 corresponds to CASSFIQLAGGGDTQYF. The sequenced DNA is TGTGCCAGCAGTTTCATCCAACTAGCGGGAGGAGGAGATACGCAGTATTTT.